Shown below are 7 T cell receptor beta chains from a single sample sequenced in a study of vaccination and CD4 T cells after COVID-19. Sequencing of DNA taken from cultured CD4+ T cells relied on the Oncomine TCR Beta short-read assay. TCRdb reanalysed the PCR reads using MiXCR and keeps one entry per CDR3 protein. The table lists around 14,000 distinct CDR3 sequences, approximately 21% of them singletons. Specified treatment: approximately nine-day PBMC culture with coronavirus spike peptide pools or control peptides (ViraFEST assay). Their antigen targets remain unknown. Sequencing was performed on cultured CD4+ T cells from blood. The origin of the receptors is a human donor with COVID-19.

This clonotype was counted only a few times. This chain uses TRBV10-2 with TRBJ1-2; D is unclear. The CDR3 spans 15 residues. V lost 2 bases and J lost 4, with 14 bases in between. CDR1 and CDR2 (germline): WSHSY, SAAADI. CDR3 loop: CASSETRKHSYGYTF. The CDR3 nucleotides read TGCGCCAGCAGTGAGACCCGGAAACATAGCTATGGCTACACCTTC.

The J gene is TRBJ1-2, the V gene TRBV7-2; 7 bases agree with TRBD1. This CDR3 has 16 residues. The junction had 9 bases not matched to a gene; V was cut back by 5 bases and J by 0 bases. Germline CDR1 is SGHTA and CDR2 is FQGNSA. The DNA for the CDR3 is TGTGCCAGCAGCCAGGGGGTTATCAGATCTAACTATGGCTACACCTTC. Translated: CASSQGVIRSNYGYTF.

In DNA, the CDR3 is TGTGCCAGCAGAAGCACAGATACGCAGTATTTT. Its protein is CASRSTDTQYF. This sequence joins TRBV2 and TRBJ2-3, with D unresolved. Trimming removed 6 bases at V and 0 bases at J, with 1 base between. This CDR3 spans 11 amino acids. Germline CDR1 is SNHLY and CDR2 is FYNNEI.

This sequence joins TRBV11-2 and TRBJ2-5; a weak D match, TRBD2 (7 bases). The V gene lost 5 bases and the J gene lost 2 bases, with 21 bases spanning the gap. CDR1 SGHAT and CDR2 FQNNGV come from the germline V gene. The CDR3 loop spans 17 amino acids. The CDR3, as DNA: TGTGCCAGCAGCCCCCTGAGGTACGGGGGGCTACAAGAGACCCAGTACTTC. This sequence encodes CASSPLRYGGLQETQYF.

This clonotype was detected only a few times. The chain carries TRBV28 and TRBJ1-2; D is undetermined. Germline V CDR1 and CDR2: MDHEN, SYDVKM. Trimming shortened V by 10 bases and J by 3 bases, and 15 bases separated the two germline ends. The length of the CDR3 is 13 residues. This chain's CDR3 is CATSGGGHYGYTF. The CDR3 DNA follows: TGTGCCACCAGCGGCGGTGGGCACTATGGCTACACCTTC.

The rearrangement uses TRBV10-3 and TRBJ2-2, with TRBD1 matching 7 bases. This CDR3 contains 14 residues. Unmatched junction bases numbered 4, after V lost 9 bases and J lost 0 bases. CDR1 ENHRY and CDR2 SYGVKD come from the germline V gene. The CDR3 nucleotides are TGTGCCATTACCGGGACAGCGAACACCGGGGAGCTGTTTTTT. Protein product: CAITGTANTGELFF.

This clonotype was detected only a few times. The rearrangement uses TRBV29-1 and TRBJ2-5, with TRBD2 as a possible D gene (6 bases). The V end was cut by 3 bases, the J end by 5 bases, with 16 bases between. CDR1 and CDR2 (germline): SQVTM, ANQGSEA. The CDR3 totals 14 residues. CDR3: CSVDGTSNGETQYF. Written as DNA, the CDR3 is TGCAGCGTTGATGGGACTTCGAACGGGGAGACCCAGTACTTC.